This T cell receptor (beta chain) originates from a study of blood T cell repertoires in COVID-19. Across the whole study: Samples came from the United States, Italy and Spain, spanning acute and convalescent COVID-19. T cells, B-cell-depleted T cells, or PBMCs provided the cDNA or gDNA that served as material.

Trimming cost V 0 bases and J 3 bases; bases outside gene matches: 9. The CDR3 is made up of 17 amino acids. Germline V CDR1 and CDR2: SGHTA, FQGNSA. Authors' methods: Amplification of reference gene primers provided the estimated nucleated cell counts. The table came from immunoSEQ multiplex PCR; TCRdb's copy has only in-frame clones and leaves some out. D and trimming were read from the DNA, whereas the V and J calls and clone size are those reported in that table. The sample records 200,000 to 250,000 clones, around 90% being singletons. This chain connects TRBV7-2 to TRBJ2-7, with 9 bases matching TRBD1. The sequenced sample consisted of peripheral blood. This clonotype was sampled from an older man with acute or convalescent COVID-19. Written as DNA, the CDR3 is TGTGCCAGCAGCTTAGCCCCCGGACAGGGGCTCCGCTACGAGCAGTACTTC. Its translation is CASSLAPGQGLRYEQYF. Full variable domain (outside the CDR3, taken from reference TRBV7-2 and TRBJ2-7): GAGVSQSPSNKVTEKGKDVELRCDPISGHTALYWYRQSLGQGLEFLIYFQGNSAPDKSGLPSDRFSAERTGGSVSTLTIQRTQQEDSAVYLCASSLAPGQGLRYEQYFGPGTRLTVT.